One sample yielded the 27 T cell receptor beta chains listed below, sequenced in a study of blood T cell repertoires in COVID-19. Some clones are missing from TCRdb's copy, which holds only in-frame ones; the method was immunoSEQ multiplex PCR. The data hold around 170,000 clones, with 75% to 90% observed a single time. The sequenced material came from peripheral blood. All receptors derive from a woman aged 40 to 49 with acute or convalescent COVID-19.

This rearrangement joins TRBV9 to TRBJ2-7, with TRBD1 matching over 8 bases. Germline V gene lookup returns CDR1 SGDLS and CDR2 YYNGEE. Trimming at V came to 2 bases and at J to 6 bases, leaving 13 bases not matched to a gene. CDR3 length: 16 residues. CDR3 sequence: CASSVSWGRGPVEQYF. Written as DNA, the CDR3 is TGTGCCAGCAGCGTTTCGTGGGGCAGGGGGCCTGTCGAGCAGTACTTC. The variable domain in full, with the rest retrieved from reference TRBV9 and TRBJ2-7, is DSGVTQTPKHLITATGQRVTLRCSPRSGDLSVYWYQQSLDQGLQFLIQYYNGEERAKGNILERFSAQQFPDLHSELNLSSLELGDSALYFCASSVSWGRGPVEQYFGPGTRLTVT.

This rearrangement joins TRBV19 to TRBJ2-2; no reliable D call. Germline assignment: CDR1 LNHDA and CDR2 SQIVND (reference sequence). This CDR3 contains 12 residues. The V end lost 6 bases, the J end lost 6 bases, and 8 bases lay between the germline ends. CDR3 protein: CASSPLSGELFF. DNA of the CDR3: TGTGCCAGTAGCCCTTTGTCCGGGGAGCTGTTTTTT.

The chain has TRBV4-1 and TRBJ1-5; 10 bases agree with TRBD1. The germline V gene encodes CDR1 MGHRA and CDR2 YSYEKL. CDR3 size: 16 residues. V was pared by 5 bases and J by 4 bases, with 8 bases of the junction left unmatched. Here the CDR3 reads CASSKTGQGRNQPQHF. The CDR3 DNA is TGCGCCAGCAGCAAAACGGGACAGGGGAGAAATCAGCCCCAGCATTTT.

The chain couples TRBV3-1 (or the pseudogene TRBV3-2) to TRBJ2-3; a weak D match, TRBD1 (5 bases). The CDR3 loop spans 16 amino acids. V lost 1 base to trimming and J lost 0 bases, with 11 bases between them. Germline V gene data show CDR1 as LGHDT and CDR2 as YNNKEL (reference sequence). The CDR3 region has the DNA TGTGCCAGCAGCCAAGGGGCGACAGTGAGCACAGATACGCAGTATTTT. Its translation is CASSQGATVSTDTQYF.

The rearrangement joins TRBV10-3 to TRBJ1-5; a possible D gene is TRBD1 (5 bases). The V and J ends lost 5 bases and 2 bases respectively, with 7 bases between them. Germline CDR1 is ENHRY and CDR2 is SYGVKD. This CDR3 has 13 amino acids. Here the CDR3 DNA reads TGTGCCATCAGTAAAGGGGGCAATCAGCCCCAGCATTTT. This codes for CAISKGGNQPQHF.

Here the CDR3 reads CASSPQEDNYGYTF. CDR3 sequence (DNA): TGTGCCAGCAGCCCTCAGGAGGATAACTATGGCTACACCTTC. The gene calls are TRBV7-2 and TRBJ1-2; D not certain. Germline V gene sequence: CDR1 SGHTA, CDR2 FQGNSA. The CDR3 runs 14 residues. V lost 5 bases and J 1 base, leaving 11 bases between the germline ends.

In its sample, this clone was seen many times. This chain joins TRBV7-9 and TRBJ2-7, with 7 bases identical to TRBD1. Trimming removed 5 bases from V and 3 bases from J; junction bases left unmatched: 7. The CDR3 covers 14 residues. Germline CDR1 SEHNR, CDR2 FQNEAQ (reference sequence). The CDR3 sequence is CASSHGTDYYEQYF. For the CDR3, the DNA is TGTGCCAGCAGCCACGGGACAGATTACTACGAGCAGTACTTC.

There are many counts of this clone. The V and J genes are TRBV28 and TRBJ2-7, with D maybe TRBD2 (5 bases). CDR1 MDHEN and CDR2 SYDVKM come from the germline V gene. V lost 6 bases and J lost 4, with 13 bases in between. CDR3 length: 13 amino acids. The CDR3 DNA is TGTGCCAGCAGCCCTACCCCGGGGTACGAGCAGTACTTC. Translated, it gives CASSPTPGYEQYF.

The V gene is TRBV5-4, the J gene TRBJ2-2; TRBD2 aligns across 13 bases. The CDR3 sequence is 16 residues long. The V gene end was trimmed by 5 bases and the J gene end by 4 bases; junction bases not matched to a gene: 5. Germline CDR1 SGHNT, CDR2 YYREEE (reference sequence). The CDR3 bases are TGTGCCAGCAGTCACGGACTAGCGGGAGCCACCGGGGAGCTGTTTTTT. It codes for CASSHGLAGATGELFF.

The gene calls are TRBV7-2 and TRBJ2-3; a weak D match, TRBD2 (7 bases). Trimming stripped 6 bases from V and 4 bases from J, with 14 bases between. This CDR3 comprises 14 residues. Germline V gene sequence: CDR1 SGHTA, CDR2 FQGNSA. The CDR3 bases are TGTGCCAGCAGACTTGGGGGGGCCGCAGATACGCAGTATTTT. Translation: CASRLGGAADTQYF.

The chain's CDR3 is CASTRLHSRGLSSYEQYF. The CDR3, as DNA: TGCGCCAGCACACGACTACATTCTCGCGGACTGAGCTCCTACGAGCAGTACTTC. The gene calls are TRBV23-1 and TRBJ2-7; a possible D gene is TRBD2 (5 bases). TRBV23-1 is placed among ORFs of uncertain function. Trimming took 7 bases from V and 0 from J, leaving 25 bases between them. CDR3 length: 18 residues.

The V and J genes are TRBV5-5 and TRBJ2-1, with a possible D match to TRBD1 (5 bases). The V gene lost 0 bases and the J gene lost 0 bases, with 13 bases spanning the gap. The CDR3 has 17 amino acids. CDR1 and CDR2 from the germline V gene are SGHKS and YYEKEE (reference sequence). This CDR3 reads CASSLEAGPSSYNEQFF. The CDR3 bases are TGTGCCAGCAGCTTGGAGGCAGGGCCGAGCTCCTACAATGAGCAGTTCTTC.

This chain uses TRBV11-2 with TRBJ1-2; 7 nucleotides agree with TRBD1. V trimming: 2 bases; J trimming: 4 bases; junction bases outside the gene matches: 7. Germline V gene lookup returns CDR1 SGHAT and CDR2 FQNNGV. CDR3 size: 15 residues. The CDR3 spells CASSLSRDSSYGYTF. CDR3 bases: TGTGCCAGCAGCTTATCCCGGGACAGCTCCTATGGCTACACCTTC.

V and J are TRBV5-4 and TRBJ1-4; perhaps TRBD1 as D (6 bases). V gave up 4 bases and J gave up 8 bases, with 15 bases separating them. The germline V gene has CDR1 SGHNT and CDR2 YYREEE (reference sequence). The CDR3 length is 14 residues. The CDR3 DNA follows: TGTGCCAGCAGCAAAGCTGATCAGGGGGAAAAACTGTTTTTT. It translates to CASSKADQGEKLFF.

The rearrangement uses TRBV6-5 and TRBJ1-2; 8 nucleotides agree with TRBD1. This CDR3 has 13 residues. After removal of 6 bases from V and 10 bases from J, the junction contained 10 bases not matched to a gene. The germline CDR1 and CDR2 sequences are MNHEY and SVGAGI. DNA for the CDR3: TGTGCCAGCAGCTCAGGGGGCTCTATTTACTACACCTTC. Protein product: CASSSGGSIYYTF.

The chain is built from TRBV6-6 and TRBJ2-1, with 11 nucleotides matching TRBD1. V lost 0 bases and J lost 6; bases outside the gene matches: 1. Germline V gene data show CDR1 as MNHNY and CDR2 as SVGAGI (reference sequence). CDR3 length equals 15 residues. In DNA form, the CDR3 reads TGTGCCAGCAGTTACTCGGGGACAGGGGGCAATGAGCAGTTCTTC. It codes for CASSYSGTGGNEQFF.

V usage is TRBV28 and J usage is TRBJ2-7, with D perhaps TRBD2 (7 bases). The ends were cut back, 8 bases at V and 3 bases at J, with 17 bases in the middle. Germline loops: CDR1 MDHEN, CDR2 SYDVKM. This CDR3 region has 14 residues. CDR3 residues: CASQRGGGDYEQYF. The CDR3 DNA reads as TGTGCCAGCCAGAGAGGGGGGGGAGACTACGAGCAGTACTTC.

This chain links TRBV6-4 with TRBJ1-5; 7 bases match TRBD1. Trimming took 10 bases from V and 1 from J; bases not matched to a gene: 10. This CDR3 is built from 15 residues. The V gene's germline CDR1 is MRHNA and CDR2 SNTAGT. CDR3 DNA: TGTGCCACCCGTGACGGGACAGACAGCAATCAGCCCCAGCATTTT. It is translated as CATRDGTDSNQPQHF.

The J gene is TRBJ1-4, the V gene TRBV5-1; possible D gene TRBD1, 5 bases. The CDR3 totals 16 residues. CDR1 SGHRS and CDR2 YFSETQ come from the germline V gene. Between the trimmed V and J ends, which lost 4 bases and 7 bases, there was a span of 20 bases. CDR3 protein: CASSPLGGMAGEKLFF. The CDR3, as DNA: TGCGCCAGCAGCCCCCTCGGGGGGATGGCGGGTGAAAAACTGTTTTTT.

Of note for this clone: Distinct nucleotide sequences in the sample also encode this CDR3. The CDR3, as DNA: TGTGCCAGCAGCCAAGATACAGGGGTCCTCCTTTACGAGCAGTACTTC. This gives the protein CASSQDTGVLLYEQYF. This rearrangement joins TRBV3-1 (or the pseudogene TRBV3-2) to TRBJ2-7; 7 bases line up with TRBD1. V gave up 0 bases and J gave up 4 bases; unmatched junction bases: 9. From germline, CDR1 is LGHDT and CDR2 YNNKEL (reference sequence). The CDR3 is 16 residues long.

The chain combines TRBV30 with TRBJ1-2, with a weak D call TRBD1 (6 bases). This CDR3 has 11 residues. Per germline, CDR1 GTSNPN and CDR2 SVGIG (reference sequence). With 8 bases removed from V and 2 bases from J, the gap between germline ends came to 9 bases. This CDR3 is CAAGVNYGYTF. In DNA form, the CDR3 reads TGTGCCGCAGGGGTCAACTATGGCTACACCTTC. Using reference TRBV30 and TRBJ1-2 for the parts outside the CDR3, the full variable domain is SQTIHQWPATLVQPVGSPLSLECTVEGTSNPNLYWYRQAAGRGLQLLFYSVGIGQISSEVPQNLSASRPQDRQFILSSKKLLLSDSGFYLCAAGVNYGYTFGSGTRLTVV.

The J gene is TRBJ2-3, the V gene TRBV4-2, with 9 bases identical to TRBD2. Germline V CDR1 and CDR2: LGHNA, YNFKEQ. The V and J ends lost 0 bases and 6 bases, in that order; junction bases with no gene match: 10. This CDR3 is built from 17 residues. The CDR3 reads CASSQDGAGGVRDTQYF. The CDR3 DNA reads as TGTGCCAGCAGCCAAGATGGCGCGGGGGGGGTCCGGGATACGCAGTATTTT.

The chain has TRBV4-1 and TRBJ1-5; no definite D call. The CDR3 length is 13 residues. CDR1 MGHRA and CDR2 YSYEKL come from the germline V gene. The V end lost 4 bases, the J end lost 6 bases, and 10 bases lay between the germline ends. The chain's CDR3 is CASSPRLSQPQHF. In nucleotides, the CDR3 is TGCGCCAGCAGCCCCAGATTAAGTCAGCCCCAGCATTTT.

The J gene is TRBJ2-6, the V gene TRBV18; a possible D gene is TRBD2 (6 bases). Germline V CDR1 and CDR2: KGHSH, LQKENI. The CDR3 has 17 residues. V lost 5 bases and J 1 base, leaving 15 bases between the germline ends. CDR3: CASSSQPRESGANVLTF. DNA of the CDR3: TGTGCCAGCTCATCCCAGCCCCGGGAGTCTGGGGCCAACGTCCTGACTTTC.

The V call is TRBV27, the J call TRBJ1-2; 8 positions agree with TRBD1. The CDR3 loop spans 13 amino acids. V gave up 5 bases and J gave up 8 bases; unmatched junction bases: 7. Germline values: CDR1 MNHEY, CDR2 SMNVEV (reference sequence). CDR3 region: CASSPERTGGYTF. The CDR3, as DNA: TGTGCCAGCAGTCCCGAACGGACAGGGGGCTACACCTTC.

The V gene is TRBV28, the J gene TRBJ1-1; D is uncertain. Deletions cut 6 bases from V and 5 bases from J, with 22 bases between. The germline CDR1 and CDR2 sequences are MDHEN and SYDVKM. The CDR3 runs to 16 residues. Here the CDR3 DNA reads TGTGCCAGCAGGCTAGGCATCTCGCGAATTGGGACTGAAGCTTTCTTT. Translating it yields CASRLGISRIGTEAFF.

V is TRBV19 and J is TRBJ2-2; 7 positions match TRBD2. Per the germline V gene, CDR1 is LNHDA and CDR2 is SQIVND (reference sequence). V was clipped by 9 bases and J by 1 base; unmatched bases: 5. The CDR3 length is 14 residues. The CDR3 region is CASSGTLNTGELFF. DNA of the CDR3: TGTGCCAGCAGCGGGACCTTGAACACCGGGGAGCTGTTTTTT. The full variable domain, with the rest looked up from reference TRBV19 and TRBJ2-2, is DGGITQSPKYLFRKEGQNVTLSCEQNLNHDAMYWYRQDPGQGLRLIYYSQIVNDFQKGDIAEGYSVSREKKESFPLTVTSAQKNPTAFYLCASSGTLNTGELFFGEGSRLTVL.